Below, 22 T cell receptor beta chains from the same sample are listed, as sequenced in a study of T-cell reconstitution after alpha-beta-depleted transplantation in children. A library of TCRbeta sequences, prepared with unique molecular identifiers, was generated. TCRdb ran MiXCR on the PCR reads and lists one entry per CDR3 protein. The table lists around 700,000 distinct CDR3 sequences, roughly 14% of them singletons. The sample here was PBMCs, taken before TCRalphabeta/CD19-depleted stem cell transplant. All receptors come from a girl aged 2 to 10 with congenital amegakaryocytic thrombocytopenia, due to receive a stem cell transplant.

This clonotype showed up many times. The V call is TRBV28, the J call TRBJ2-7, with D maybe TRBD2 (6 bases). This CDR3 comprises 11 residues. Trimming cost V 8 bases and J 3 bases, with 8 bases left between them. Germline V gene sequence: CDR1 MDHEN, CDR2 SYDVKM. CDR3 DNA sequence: TGTGCCAGCGCGCGGGGCTACGAGCAGTACTTC. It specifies CASARGYEQYF.

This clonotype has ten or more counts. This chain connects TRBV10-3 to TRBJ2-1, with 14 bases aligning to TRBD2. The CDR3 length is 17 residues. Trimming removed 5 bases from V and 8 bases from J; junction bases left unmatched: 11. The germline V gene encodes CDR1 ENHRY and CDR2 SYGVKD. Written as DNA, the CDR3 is TGTGCCATCAGTCCGACTAGCGGGAGGGCCGTGAGCTATGAGCAGTTCTTC. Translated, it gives CAISPTSGRAVSYEQFF.

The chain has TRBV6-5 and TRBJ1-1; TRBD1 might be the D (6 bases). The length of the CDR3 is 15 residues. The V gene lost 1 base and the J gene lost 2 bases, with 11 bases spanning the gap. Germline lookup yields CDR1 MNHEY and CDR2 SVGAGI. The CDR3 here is CASSYLDRENTEAFF. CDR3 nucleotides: TGTGCCAGCAGTTACTTGGACAGAGAAAACACTGAAGCTTTCTTT.

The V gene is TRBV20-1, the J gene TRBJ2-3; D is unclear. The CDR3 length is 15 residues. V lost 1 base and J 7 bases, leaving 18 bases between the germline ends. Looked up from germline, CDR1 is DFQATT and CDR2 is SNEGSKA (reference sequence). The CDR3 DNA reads TGCAGTGCTAGAGTTATACCCTATATAGTGCATACGCAGTATTTT. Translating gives CSARVIPYIVHTQYF.

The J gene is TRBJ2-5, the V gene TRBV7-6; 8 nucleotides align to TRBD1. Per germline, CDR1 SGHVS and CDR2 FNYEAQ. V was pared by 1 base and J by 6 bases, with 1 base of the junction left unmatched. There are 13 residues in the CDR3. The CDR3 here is CASSLGDRQTQYF. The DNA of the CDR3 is TGTGCCAGCAGCTTAGGGGACAGGCAGACCCAGTACTTC.

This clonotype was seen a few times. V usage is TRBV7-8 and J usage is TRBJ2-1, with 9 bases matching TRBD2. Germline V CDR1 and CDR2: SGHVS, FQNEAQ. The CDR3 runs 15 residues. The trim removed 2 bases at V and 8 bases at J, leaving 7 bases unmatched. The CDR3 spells CASSLISGGLDEQFF. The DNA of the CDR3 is TGTGCCAGCAGCTTAATAAGCGGGGGGCTTGATGAGCAGTTCTTC.

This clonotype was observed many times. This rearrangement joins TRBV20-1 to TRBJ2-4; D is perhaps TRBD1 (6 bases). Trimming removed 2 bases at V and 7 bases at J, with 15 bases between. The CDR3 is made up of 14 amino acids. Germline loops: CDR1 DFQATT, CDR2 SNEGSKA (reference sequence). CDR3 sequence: CSARYGIRGNIQYF. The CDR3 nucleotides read TGCAGTGCTAGATACGGGATTAGGGGGAACATTCAGTACTTC.

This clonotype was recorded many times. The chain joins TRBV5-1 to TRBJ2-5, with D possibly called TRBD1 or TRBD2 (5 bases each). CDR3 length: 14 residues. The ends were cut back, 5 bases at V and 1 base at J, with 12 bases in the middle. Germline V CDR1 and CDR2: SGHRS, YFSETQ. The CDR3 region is CASSWTDSQETQYF. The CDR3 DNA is TGCGCCAGCAGTTGGACTGACAGCCAAGAGACCCAGTACTTC. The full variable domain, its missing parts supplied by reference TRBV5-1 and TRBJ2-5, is KAGVTQTPRYLIKTRGQQVTLSCSPISGHRSVSWYQQTPGQGLQFLFEYFSETQRNKGNFPGRFSGRQFSNSRSEMNVSTLELGDSALYLCASSWTDSQETQYFGPGTRLLVL.

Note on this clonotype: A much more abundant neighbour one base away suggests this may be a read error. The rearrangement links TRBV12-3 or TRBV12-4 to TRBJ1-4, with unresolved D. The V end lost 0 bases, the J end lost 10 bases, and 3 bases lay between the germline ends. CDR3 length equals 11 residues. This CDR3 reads CASSLAAKLFF. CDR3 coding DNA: TGTGCCAGCAGTTTAGCCGCAAAACTGTTTTTT.

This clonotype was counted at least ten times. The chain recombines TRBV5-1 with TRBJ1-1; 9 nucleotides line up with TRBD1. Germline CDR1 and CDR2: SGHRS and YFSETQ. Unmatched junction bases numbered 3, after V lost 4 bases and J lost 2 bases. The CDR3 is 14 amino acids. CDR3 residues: CASSGTGGNTEAFF. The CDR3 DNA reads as TGCGCCAGCAGCGGCACAGGGGGCAACACTGAAGCTTTCTTT. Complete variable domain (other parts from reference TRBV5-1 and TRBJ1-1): KAGVTQTPRYLIKTRGQQVTLSCSPISGHRSVSWYQQTPGQGLQFLFEYFSETQRNKGNFPGRFSGRQFSNSRSEMNVSTLELGDSALYLCASSGTGGNTEAFFGQGTRLTVV.

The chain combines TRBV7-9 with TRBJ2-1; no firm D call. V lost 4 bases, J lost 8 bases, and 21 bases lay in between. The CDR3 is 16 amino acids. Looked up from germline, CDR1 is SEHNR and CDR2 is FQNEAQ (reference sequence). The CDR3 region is CASSSRRFSIRDEQFF. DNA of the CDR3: TGTGCCAGCAGCTCACGCCGGTTCTCCATCAGAGATGAGCAGTTCTTC. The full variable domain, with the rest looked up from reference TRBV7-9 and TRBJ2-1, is DTGVSQNPRHKITKRGQNVTFRCDPISEHNRLYWYRQTLGQGPEFLTYFQNEAQLEKSRLLSDRFSAERPKGSFSTLEIQRTEQGDSAMYLCASSSRRFSIRDEQFFGPGTRLTVL.

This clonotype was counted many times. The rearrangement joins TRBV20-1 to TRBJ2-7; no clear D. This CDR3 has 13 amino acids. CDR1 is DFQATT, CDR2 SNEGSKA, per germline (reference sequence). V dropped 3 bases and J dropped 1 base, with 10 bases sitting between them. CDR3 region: CSARDGVSYEQYF. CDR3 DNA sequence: TGCAGTGCTAGGGACGGTGTATCCTACGAGCAGTACTTC.

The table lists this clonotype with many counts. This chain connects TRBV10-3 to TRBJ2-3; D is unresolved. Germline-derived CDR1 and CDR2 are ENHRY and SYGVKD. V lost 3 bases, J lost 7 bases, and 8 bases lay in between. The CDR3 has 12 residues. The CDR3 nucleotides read TGTGCCATCAGTGAAGAACTCAATACGCAGTATTTT. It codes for CAISEELNTQYF.

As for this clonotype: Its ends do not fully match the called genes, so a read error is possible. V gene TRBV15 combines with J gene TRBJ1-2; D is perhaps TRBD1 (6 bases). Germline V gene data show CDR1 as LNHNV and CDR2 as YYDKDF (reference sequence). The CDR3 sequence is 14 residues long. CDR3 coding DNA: TGTGCCACTAGCATTGGGGGGGGCGCGTATGGCTACACCTTC. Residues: CATSIGGGAYGYTF.

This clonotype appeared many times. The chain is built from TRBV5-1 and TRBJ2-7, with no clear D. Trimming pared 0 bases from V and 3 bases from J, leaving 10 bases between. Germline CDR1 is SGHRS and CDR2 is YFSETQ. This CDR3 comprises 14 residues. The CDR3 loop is CASSLDREYYEQYF. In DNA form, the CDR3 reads TGCGCCAGCAGCTTGGACAGAGAATACTACGAGCAGTACTTC.

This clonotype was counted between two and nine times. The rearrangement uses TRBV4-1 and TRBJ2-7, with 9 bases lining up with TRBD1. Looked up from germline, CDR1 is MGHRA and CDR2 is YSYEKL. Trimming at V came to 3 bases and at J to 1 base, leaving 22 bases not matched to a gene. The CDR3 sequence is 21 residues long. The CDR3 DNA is TGCGCCAGCAGCCAGCACAAAGGCTACGGGACAGGGTTTGGAGGTTCCTACGAGCAGTACTTC. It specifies CASSQHKGYGTGFGGSYEQYF.

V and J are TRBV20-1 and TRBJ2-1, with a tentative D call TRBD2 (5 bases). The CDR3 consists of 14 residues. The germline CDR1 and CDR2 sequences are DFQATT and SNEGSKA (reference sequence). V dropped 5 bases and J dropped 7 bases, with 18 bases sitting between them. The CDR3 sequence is CSASCDPGENEQFF. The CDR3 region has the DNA TGCAGTGCTTCCTGTGACCCCGGGGAAAATGAGCAGTTCTTC.

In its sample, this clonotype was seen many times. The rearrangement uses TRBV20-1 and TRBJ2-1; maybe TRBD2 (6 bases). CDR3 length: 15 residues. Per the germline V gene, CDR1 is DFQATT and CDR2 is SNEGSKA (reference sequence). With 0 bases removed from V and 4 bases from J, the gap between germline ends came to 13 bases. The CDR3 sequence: CSARESLASYNEQFF. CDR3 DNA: TGCAGTGCTAGAGAGTCCCTAGCGAGTTACAATGAGCAGTTCTTC.

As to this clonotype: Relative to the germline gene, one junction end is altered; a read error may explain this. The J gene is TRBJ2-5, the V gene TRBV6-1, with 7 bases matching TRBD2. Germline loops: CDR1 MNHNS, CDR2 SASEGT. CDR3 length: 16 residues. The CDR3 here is CASREALRVAGETQYF. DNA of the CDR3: TGTGCCAGCAGAGAAGCGCTTCGGGTAGCGGGAGAGACCCAGTACTTC.

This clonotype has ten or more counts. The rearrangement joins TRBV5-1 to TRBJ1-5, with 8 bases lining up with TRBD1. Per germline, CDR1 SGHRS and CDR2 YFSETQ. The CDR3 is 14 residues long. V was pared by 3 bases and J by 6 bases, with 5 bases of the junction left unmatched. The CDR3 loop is CASSSSTGAQPQHF. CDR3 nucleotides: TGCGCCAGCAGCTCGTCGACAGGGGCTCAGCCCCAGCATTTT. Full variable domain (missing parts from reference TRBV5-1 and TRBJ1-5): KAGVTQTPRYLIKTRGQQVTLSCSPISGHRSVSWYQQTPGQGLQFLFEYFSETQRNKGNFPGRFSGRQFSNSRSEMNVSTLELGDSALYLCASSSSTGAQPQHFGDGTRLSIL.

The CDR3 DNA is TGCGCCAGCAGCTCCCCCGGGACAGGGGTAGCCGGGGAGCTGTTTTTT. This encodes CASSSPGTGVAGELFF. The chain joins TRBV4-1 to TRBJ2-2; TRBD1 aligns across 10 bases. The CDR3 consists of 16 residues. Germline CDR1 and CDR2: MGHRA and YSYEKL. The ends lost 5 bases at V and 6 bases at J; junction bases unmatched: 9.

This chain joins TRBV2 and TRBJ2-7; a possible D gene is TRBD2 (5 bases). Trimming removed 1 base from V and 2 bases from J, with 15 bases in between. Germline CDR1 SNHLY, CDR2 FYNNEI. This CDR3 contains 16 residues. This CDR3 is CASSEVERESPYEQYF. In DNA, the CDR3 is TGTGCCAGCAGTGAAGTAGAAAGGGAGTCTCCCTACGAGCAGTACTTC.